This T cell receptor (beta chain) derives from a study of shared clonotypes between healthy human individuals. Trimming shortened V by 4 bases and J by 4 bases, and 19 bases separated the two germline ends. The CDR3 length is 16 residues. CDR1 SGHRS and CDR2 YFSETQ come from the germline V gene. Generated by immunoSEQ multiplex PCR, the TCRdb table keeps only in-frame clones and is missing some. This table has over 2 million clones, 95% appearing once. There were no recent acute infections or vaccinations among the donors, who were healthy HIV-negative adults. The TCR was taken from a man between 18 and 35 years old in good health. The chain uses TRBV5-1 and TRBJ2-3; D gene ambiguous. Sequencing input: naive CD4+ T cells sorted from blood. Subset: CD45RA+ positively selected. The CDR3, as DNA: TGCGCCAGCAGCCCAACGACCCGTATCCCCCCAGATACGCAGTATTTT. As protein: CASSPTTRIPPDTQYF.